This is a list of T cell receptor beta chains from one sample in a study of beta chain features in type 1 diabetes. Measured with immunoSEQ multiplex PCR; TCRdb has only the in-frame clones, and not every one. The data hold roughly 300,000 clones, with 11% to 15% observed a single time. Specimen: central memory CD4+ T cells from blood. These receptors were obtained from a man aged 25-40 years in good health. CDR3s include the opening cysteine and the closing phenylalanine or tryptophan. D genes are given only for firm matches. Part of the rows lack a size; the others show once, few, many or a class for expanded clones.

d_gene,v_gene,j_gene,abundance,CDR3nt,CDR3aa
NA,TRBV6-5,TRBJ2-3,few,TGTGCCAGCAGTGGGGCCCCTCGGGGGGATACGCAGTATTTT,CASSGAPRGDTQYF
TRBD1,TRBV4-3,TRBJ1-2,once,TGCGCCAGCAGCCAGGCCGGGACAGGCCATGGCTACACCTTC,CASSQAGTGHGYTF
TRBD2,TRBV18,TRBJ2-3,NA,TGTGCCAGCTCACCGGGACTAGCGGGGGCGGGGCCAGATACGCAGAATTTT,CASSPGLAGAGPDTQNF
NA,TRBV6-1,TRBJ2-1,NA,TGTGCCAGCAGTCTAGACAATGAGCAGTTCTTC,CASSLDNEQFF
TRBD1,TRBV25-1,TRBJ2-1,few,TGTGCCAGCGAAAGAACGAGACAGGGGGCCGGAGAGCAGTTCTTC,CASERTRQGAGEQFF
NA,TRBV5-4,TRBJ2-1,NA,TGTGCCAGCAGCTTGGAGACGGGAATTCCCTCGGCTCGGGGGCAGTTCTTC,CASSLETGIPSARGQFF
NA,TRBV6-1,TRBJ1-2,NA,TGTGCCAGCAGTGGGCTTCAGGGTCCCAGTGGCTACACCTTC,CASSGLQGPSGYTF
NA,TRBV7-9,TRBJ2-3,many,TGTGCCAGCAGCTTGGAAGATACGCAGTATTTT,CASSLEDTQYF
TRBD1,TRBV5-1,TRBJ2-2,NA,TGCGCCAGCAGCCAAGCCTGGACAGGCGGCTACACCGGGGAGCTGTTTTTT,CASSQAWTGGYTGELFF
NA,TRBV5-6,TRBJ2-7,NA,TGTGCCAGCAGCTCGGAGTACGAGCAGTACTTC,CASSSEYEQYF
NA,TRBV27,TRBJ2-5,many,TGTGCCAGTTCGCGAGGTACGACCCAGTACTTC,CASSRGTTQYF
NA,TRBV7-6,TRBJ2-5,few,TGTGCCAGCAGCTTAGCTACGTCGGGGGCGGGGGAGACCCAGTACTTC,CASSLATSGAGETQYF
NA,TRBV7-9,TRBJ2-1,many,TGTGCCAGCAGCTTAGCAGGCGGTAGTGAGCAGTTCTTC,CASSLAGGSEQFF
NA,TRBV7-2,TRBJ2-1,few,TGTGCCAGCAGCCCTACCGGGACAAATGAGCAGTTCTTC,CASSPTGTNEQFF
NA,TRBV19,TRBJ1-1,NA,TGTGCCAGTAATGGGGGTCTCACGCTAAGGACTGAAGCTTTCTTT,CASNGGLTLRTEAFF
TRBD2,TRBV5-5,TRBJ2-3,few,TGTGCCACCACTGTAGCCGGGACTAGCGGGGGTGATACGCAGTATTTT,CATTVAGTSGGDTQYF
TRBD2,TRBV6-1,TRBJ2-2,few,TGTGCCAGCAGTGCACTAGCGAGTACCGGGGAGCTGTTTTTT,CASSALASTGELFF
NA,TRBV11-2,TRBJ1-2,NA,TGTGCCAGCAGCTTATCGGGGTTATGGGATGGCTACACCTTC,CASSLSGLWDGYTF
NA,TRBV27,TRBJ2-5,medium-sized,TGTGCCAGCAGTCGAGCAGGAACCCAGTACTTC,CASSRAGTQYF
NA,TRBV7-8,TRBJ1-5,NA,TGTGCCAGCAGCTTAAGGACAGCGAATCAGCCCCAGCATTTT,CASSLRTANQPQHF
TRBD1,TRBV30,TRBJ2-1,few,TGTGCCTGGAGCTCTCGCGGGAGGGGACAGGGGGTTTACAATGAGCAGTTCTTC,CAWSSRGRGQGVYNEQFF
NA,TRBV6-5,TRBJ2-3,NA,TGTGCCAGCAGTTACTCTGAGGCAGATACGCAGTATTTT,CASSYSEADTQYF
TRBD2,TRBV9,TRBJ2-3,NA,TGTGCCAGCACCCTCGGGGCTAGCGGACTCACAGATACGCAGTATTTT,CASTLGASGLTDTQYF
NA,TRBV4-3,TRBJ2-1,NA,TGCGCCAGCAGCCAAGAACCTGGGCAGGGCAACAATGAGCAGTTCTTC,CASSQEPGQGNNEQFF